This section outlines one TCR beta chain sequence together with its context. Libraries were prepared by immunoSEQ multiplex PCR; TCRdb keeps only in-frame clonotypes and omits some of them. The repertoire consists of 200,000 to 250,000 clones, with over 80% occurring once and the leading ten covering about a tenth. This sample is part of a study of blood T cell repertoires in COVID-19. About the study: Italy, Spain and the United States were the sources of the convalescent and acute COVID-19 samples.

This study enrolled people aged about 18 to 90 from approximately 25 US geographic areas. Categorization into cohorts depended on clinical history that participants reported. Germline values: CDR1 LGHDT, CDR2 YNNKEL (reference sequence). Trimming stripped 6 bases from V and 2 bases from J, with 4 bases between. The CDR3 spans 11 residues. Sequenced sample: PBMCs or T cells enriched from blood (not recorded which). This chain connects TRBV3-1 (or the pseudogene TRBV3-2) to TRBJ2-5; D not resolved. This clonotype originated in a man aged 18 to 29 with acute COVID-19. The CDR3, as DNA: TGTGCCAGCAGGCAGCAAGAGACCCAGTACTTC. It codes for CASRQQETQYF.